This T cell receptor beta chain was captured in a study of cytomegalovirus exposure and HLA in healthy donors. The germline V gene has CDR1 MDHEN and CDR2 SYDVKM. The CDR3 is 12 residues long. Repertoires were generated with immunoSEQ multiplex PCR, while TCRdb's copy carries only in-frame clones and drops some. The sample shows 100,000 to 150,000 clones, 94% of them seen only once. The TCR comes from a woman aged 18-29 years in good health and CMV-seronegative. This sequence joins TRBV28 and TRBJ2-5; 9 positions match TRBD2. The sample taken for sequencing was PBMCs. CDR3 protein: CAASGDQETQYF. CDR3 DNA: TGTGCGGCTAGCGGGGACCAAGAGACCCAGTACTTC. The full variable domain, completed using reference TRBV28 and TRBJ2-5, is DVKVTQSSRYLVKRTGEKVFLECVQDMDHENMFWYRQDPGLGLRLIYFSYDVKMKEKGDIPEGYSVSREKKERFSLILESASTNQTSMYLCAASGDQETQYFGPGTRLLVL.